This TCR beta chain was captured in a study of vaccination and CD4 T cells after COVID-19. Overall study results and limits: Analysis of convalescent patients found that 304 of 307 vaccine-specific clones were spike mono-reactive. The analysis of convalescent patients involved relatively few individuals and lacked early post-infection timepoints.

With the Oncomine TCR Beta short-read assay, DNA from cultured CD4+ T cells was sequenced. TCRdb fed the PCR reads into MiXCR, producing one record per CDR3 protein. The table shows about 8,900 distinct CDR3 sequences, with 30% to 45% occurring only once. Trimming cost V 6 bases and J 1 base; bases outside gene matches: 7. This CDR3 region has 16 residues. Sample treatment: roughly ten-day PBMC culture with coronavirus spike peptide pools or control peptides (ViraFEST assay). ViraFEST expanded antigen-specific T cells with peptide pools, then sequenced TCRs. Researchers reported culturing around 2 million PBMCs per well with 8.5 to 10 IU/ml IL-2 and approximately 10 ug/ml peptide pools. About this clonotype: What it recognizes is unknown.

J is TRBJ1-5 and V is TRBV12-3 or TRBV12-4; TRBD1 matches 9 bases. This receptor was obtained from a human donor who had recovered from COVID-19. Material for sequencing was CD4+ T cells from blood, cultured in vitro. The CDR3 here is CASSTGQGMSNQPQHF. CDR3 bases: TGTGCCAGCAGCACCGGACAGGGGATGAGCAATCAGCCCCAGCATTTT.